The 22 T cell receptor beta chains reported below all come from one sample, sequenced in a study of graft-versus-host responses after intestinal transplantation. Once graft tissue had been processed, intraepithelial and lamina propria lymphocytes were released. Only in-frame clones appear in the TCRdb table, and some are missing; sequencing was by immunoSEQ multiplex PCR. The sample lists 3,500 to 5,000 clones, over 60% seen once, with about 16% in the top ten. The input for sequencing was ileum tissue, taken about 340 days after intestinal transplantation. Every receptor here comes from a human patient who received an intestinal transplant, so some T cells may come from the graft donor.

This clone has only one observation. The chain combines TRBV29-1 with TRBJ2-1; no firm D call. This CDR3 has 12 residues. V was clipped by 7 bases and J by 1 base, with 8 bases between them. The germline gives CDR1 SQVTM, CDR2 ANQGSEA. Here the CDR3 reads CSAFRSYNEQFF. For the CDR3, the DNA is TGCAGCGCCTTCCGGTCCTACAATGAGCAGTTCTTC.

The V gene is TRBV6-1, the J gene TRBJ2-7; the D gene is possibly TRBD2 (6 bases). The V gene's germline CDR1 is MNHNS and CDR2 SASEGT. There are 14 residues in the CDR3. V gave up 2 bases and J gave up 2 bases, with 10 bases separating them. The CDR3 is CASSEWDFTYEQYF. The CDR3 DNA sequence: TGTGCCAGCAGTGAATGGGACTTCACCTACGAGCAGTACTTC.

By proportion, this clone is large. The rearrangement links TRBV27 to TRBJ2-1; D ambiguous. The V end lost 5 bases, the J end lost 0 bases, and 17 bases lay between the germline ends. Per the germline V gene, CDR1 is MNHEY and CDR2 is SMNVEV (reference sequence). The CDR3 consists of 17 residues. The chain's CDR3 is CASSPRGVAYSYNEQFF. In nucleotides, the CDR3 is TGTGCCAGCAGTCCCCGTGGAGTAGCCTACTCCTACAATGAGCAGTTCTTC.

The rearrangement links TRBV5-1 to TRBJ1-2, with 10 bases aligning to TRBD1. This CDR3 comprises 14 residues. With 0 bases clipped from V and 7 bases from J, the junction kept 3 bases outside the gene matches. Germline CDR1 is SGHRS and CDR2 is YFSETQ. As DNA, the CDR3 is TGCGCCAGCAGCTTGGATGGGACAGGGGTTGGCTACACCTTC. Its translation: CASSLDGTGVGYTF.

The chain uses TRBV19 and TRBJ2-7; possibly TRBD2 for D (6 bases). Per germline, CDR1 LNHDA and CDR2 SQIVND (reference sequence). The CDR3 loop spans 14 amino acids. The ends were cut back, 8 bases at V and 7 bases at J, with 21 bases in the middle. The CDR3 region has the DNA TGTGCCAGTCTAAGTCGGGACGCCGGAGGGGAGCAGTACTTC. It encodes CASLSRDAGGEQYF.

The V gene is TRBV6-1, the J gene TRBJ2-1; tentatively, D is TRBD2 (6 bases). Trimming removed 8 bases at V and 5 bases at J, with 13 bases between. Germline-derived CDR1 and CDR2 are MNHNS and SASEGT. This CDR3 comprises 13 residues. Written as DNA, the CDR3 is TGTGCCAGCGGGGGGACGGTTGACAATGAGCAGTTCTTC. Translation: CASGGTVDNEQFF.

This clone was observed a handful of times. The chain employs TRBV4-2 and TRBJ2-1; a weak D match, TRBD2 (5 bases). The germline gives CDR1 LGHNA, CDR2 YNFKEQ. Trimming took 0 bases from V and 8 from J, leaving 14 bases between them. The CDR3 has 15 amino acids. This CDR3 is CASSQESAGVDEQFF. CDR3 sequence (DNA): TGTGCCAGCAGCCAAGAATCCGCCGGGGTGGATGAGCAGTTCTTC.

The J gene is TRBJ2-1, the V gene TRBV7-3, with unresolved D. This CDR3 comprises 13 residues. The germline V gene encodes CDR1 SGHTA and CDR2 FQGTGA. Deletions cut 1 base from V and 6 bases from J, with 7 bases between. The CDR3 DNA reads as TGTGCCAGCAGCTTAAGTCCAGGCAATGAGCAGTTCTTC. Translating it yields CASSLSPGNEQFF.

This clone has a handful of counts. The chain has TRBV7-9 and TRBJ2-3, with 10 bases fitting TRBD1. After removal of 3 bases from V and 4 bases from J, the junction contained 7 bases not matched to a gene. Germline values: CDR1 SEHNR, CDR2 FQNEAQ (reference sequence). The CDR3 extends over 16 amino acids. The CDR3 sequence is CASSLGDRGGADTQYF. In DNA, the CDR3 is TGTGCCAGCAGCTTGGGGGACAGGGGAGGAGCAGATACGCAGTATTTT. Supplemented by reference TRBV7-9 and TRBJ2-3, the full variable domain reads DTGVSQNPRHKITKRGQNVTFRCDPISEHNRLYWYRQTLGQGPEFLTYFQNEAQLEKSRLLSDRFSAERPKGSFSTLEIQRTEQGDSAMYLCASSLGDRGGADTQYFGPGTRLTVL.

This clone was counted once. J is TRBJ2-1 and V is TRBV7-9; D possibly corresponds to TRBD2 (6 bases). V gave up 4 bases and J gave up 1 base, with 17 bases separating them. CDR1 and CDR2 (germline): SEHNR, FQNEAQ (reference sequence). CDR3 length equals 17 residues. The chain's CDR3 is CASSSPSSALSYNEQFF. CDR3 sequence (DNA): TGTGCCAGCAGCTCCCCTTCTAGCGCCCTGTCCTACAATGAGCAGTTCTTC.

This CDR3 reads CASSWGESGELFF. The CDR3 DNA reads TGTGCCAGCAGCTGGGGGGAGTCCGGGGAGCTGTTTTTT. V and J are TRBV5-4 and TRBJ2-2; TRBD2 might be the D (6 bases). Per germline, CDR1 SGHNT and CDR2 YYREEE (reference sequence). This CDR3 has 13 amino acids. Trimming left V 3 bases short and J 6 bases short, with 9 bases between.

This chain uses TRBV9 with TRBJ1-1; possible D gene TRBD1, 5 bases. The CDR3 totals 14 residues. Germline lookup yields CDR1 SGDLS and CDR2 YYNGEE. V lost 3 bases and J 4 bases, leaving 13 bases between the germline ends. CDR3 DNA sequence: TGTGCCAGCAGCGCCCATGGGGCGAGCACTGAAGCTTTCTTT. Its protein product is CASSAHGASTEAFF.

The chain carries TRBV7-8 and TRBJ1-5, with a possible D match to TRBD1 (6 bases). In germline, CDR1 is SGHVS, CDR2 FQNEAQ. The CDR3 totals 15 residues. The V gene lost 1 base and the J gene lost 7 bases, with 14 bases spanning the gap. This chain's CDR3 is CASSLDTGSGQPQHF. The CDR3 DNA sequence: TGTGCCAGCAGCTTAGACACAGGGAGCGGCCAGCCCCAGCATTTT.

The gene calls are TRBV29-1 and TRBJ2-1; D might be TRBD2 (7 bases). Trimming took off 6 bases at V and 1 base at J, with 13 bases between the two ends. There are 14 residues in the CDR3. Germline values: CDR1 SQVTM, CDR2 ANQGSEA. The CDR3 DNA sequence: TGCAGCGTGAAGGGAGGGGGTTCCTACAATGAGCAGTTCTTC. This gives the protein CSVKGGGSYNEQFF.

About this clone: An end of the junction does not agree with germline; a read error may underlie this. This rearrangement joins TRBV9 to TRBJ1-6; no definite D call. Per the germline V gene, CDR1 is SGDLS and CDR2 is YYNGEE. The CDR3 is made up of 17 amino acids. The CDR3, as DNA: TGTGCCAGCAGCGTAGGAATTTCGGGAGCCTCTAATTCACCCCCCCACTTT. It codes for CASSVGISGASNSPPHF.

This clone was counted between two and nine times. The chain links TRBV5-8 to TRBJ2-7, with TRBD1 matching over 11 bases. Germline V lookup: CDR1 SGHTS, CDR2 YDEGEE. This CDR3 comprises 14 residues. Trimming at V came to 3 bases and at J to 4 bases, leaving 3 bases not matched to a gene. CDR3 loop: CASSWGQGDYEQYF. The DNA for the CDR3 is TGTGCCAGCAGCTGGGGACAGGGGGATTACGAGCAGTACTTC.

The chain links TRBV27 to TRBJ2-1, with TRBD1 matching over 7 bases. The CDR3 totals 15 residues. In germline, CDR1 is MNHEY, CDR2 SMNVEV (reference sequence). The J segment lost 4 bases and the V segment lost 8 bases, leaving 11 bases of the junction unmatched. The CDR3: CASAPYTGQYNEQFF. The CDR3 DNA is TGTGCCAGCGCCCCTTATACGGGACAGTACAATGAGCAGTTCTTC.

The chain recombines TRBV9 with TRBJ1-6; D gene ambiguous. V lost 0 bases and J lost 6, with 16 bases in between. The germline CDR1 and CDR2 sequences are SGDLS and YYNGEE. The CDR3 runs to 17 residues. The CDR3 loop reads CASSVGISGASNSPLHF. The CDR3, as DNA: TGTGCCAGCAGCGTAGGAATTTCGGGAGCCTCTAATTCACCCCTCCACTTT.

The sample holds a few counts of this clone. V is TRBV6-1 and J is TRBJ1-3; D gene uncertain. The CDR3 is made up of 15 amino acids. The germline CDR1 and CDR2 sequences are MNHNS and SASEGT. V was trimmed by 2 bases and J by 2 bases, leaving 10 bases between them. The CDR3 protein is CASSEQEDAGNTIYF. DNA for the CDR3: TGTGCCAGCAGTGAACAGGAGGACGCTGGAAACACCATATATTTT.

J is TRBJ2-1 and V is TRBV4-1; 9 bases are a match to TRBD1. The CDR3 length is 16 residues. The junction had 3 bases not matched to a gene; V was cut back by 3 bases and J by 0 bases. Germline assignment: CDR1 MGHRA and CDR2 YSYEKL. The CDR3: CASSQLGQGSYNEQFF. The CDR3 bases are TGCGCCAGCAGCCAGTTGGGACAGGGCTCCTACAATGAGCAGTTCTTC.

This clone was picked up one time. J is TRBJ1-5 and V is TRBV7-8; 8 nucleotides align to TRBD1. Trimming cost V 5 bases and J 1 base; bases outside gene matches: 7. The CDR3 has 16 residues. Looked up from germline, CDR1 is SGHVS and CDR2 is FQNEAQ. CDR3 in amino acids: CASSTRTGKSNQPQHF. The CDR3 region has the DNA TGTGCCAGCAGCACTAGGACAGGGAAGAGCAATCAGCCCCAGCATTTT.

The chain combines TRBV6-6 with TRBJ1-1; a possible D gene is TRBD1 (6 bases). The ends were cut back, 6 bases at V and 1 base at J, with 15 bases in the middle. CDR1 is MNHNY and CDR2 is SVGAGI in the germline V gene (reference sequence). This CDR3 contains 15 residues. CDR3: CASSHGTSQNTEAFF. The CDR3 region has the DNA TGTGCCAGCAGCCACGGGACATCACAGAACACTGAAGCTTTCTTT.